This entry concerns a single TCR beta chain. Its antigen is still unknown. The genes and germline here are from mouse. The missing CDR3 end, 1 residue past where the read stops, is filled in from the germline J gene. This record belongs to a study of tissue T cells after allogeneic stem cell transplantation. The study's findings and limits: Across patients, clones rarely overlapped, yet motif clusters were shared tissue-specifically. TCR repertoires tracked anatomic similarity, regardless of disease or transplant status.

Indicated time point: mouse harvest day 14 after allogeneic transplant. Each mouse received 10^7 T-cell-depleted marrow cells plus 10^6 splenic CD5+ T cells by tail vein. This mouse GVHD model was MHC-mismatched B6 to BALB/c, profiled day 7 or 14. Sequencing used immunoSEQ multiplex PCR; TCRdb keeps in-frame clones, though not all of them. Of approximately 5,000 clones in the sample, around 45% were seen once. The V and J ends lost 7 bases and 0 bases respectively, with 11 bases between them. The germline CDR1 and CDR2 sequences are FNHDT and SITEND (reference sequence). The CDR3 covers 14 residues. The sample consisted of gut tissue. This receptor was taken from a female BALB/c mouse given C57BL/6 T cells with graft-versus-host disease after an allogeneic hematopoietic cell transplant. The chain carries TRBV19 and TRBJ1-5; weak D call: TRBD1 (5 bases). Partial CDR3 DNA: TGTGCCAGCTGTCCCGGGACTAACAACCAGGCTCCGCTT. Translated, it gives CASCPGTNNQAPL. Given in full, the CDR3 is CASCPGTNNQAPLF.